This T cell receptor beta chain was sequenced during a study of T cell responses to AZD1222 COVID-19 vaccine. Some clones are missing from TCRdb's copy, which holds only in-frame ones; the method was immunoSEQ multiplex PCR. The table has approximately 130,000 clones, roughly 93% seen once. V shed 0 bases, J shed 0 bases, and the junction held 2 bases outside the gene matches. The CDR3 sequence is 16 residues long. Looked up from germline, CDR1 is SGHDT and CDR2 is YYEEEE. The sequences come from peripheral blood, collected on day 0 of AZD1222 vaccination. The origin of this receptor is an adult in good health. V gene TRBV5-6 combines with J gene TRBJ2-1; TRBD1 matches 8 bases. The CDR3 sequence: CASSLGQGSSYNEQFF. In nucleotides, the CDR3 is TGTGCCAGCAGCTTGGGACAGGGGAGCTCCTACAATGAGCAGTTCTTC.